This TCR beta chain was observed in a study of HIV-infected patients and healthy controls. In the study overall: The CD4:CD8 ratio increased slightly in early therapy, but CD8 counts showed no consistent change. Overall study findings and caveats: Healthy controls carried many MAIT alpha-chain CDR3s, while HIV+ repertoires had few.

About 540 ng RNA was reverse transcribed with alpha and beta constant-region primers. Each of the alpha and beta chains got its own library through chain-specific third strand synthesis with indices. The cDNA received a 5' RACE adapter containing a random hexamer plus an SP2 sequencing primer site. Each molecule carried a 12-nucleotide identifier made of two joined random hexamers added before amplification. From the 5' RACE reads, TCRdb called clonotypes with MiXCR, one entry per CDR3 protein. Of 6,600 or so distinct CDR3 sequences listed, approximately 10% are singletons. All unsorted peripheral T cells were captured because whole blood was used without fractionation. This clonotype is medium-sized (0.01 to 0.1%) within its sample. Its target is not known. The CDR3 is 14 residues long. CDR1 and CDR2 from the germline V gene are KGHSH and LQKENI. V lost 3 bases and J 4 bases, leaving 12 bases between the germline ends.

The V gene is TRBV18, the J gene TRBJ1-2, with TRBD1 as a possible D gene (6 bases). The receptor comes from an adult with HIV infection. Sequencing was performed on blood, taken before antiretroviral therapy. CDR3 nucleotide sequence: TGTGCCAGCTCACCGGGGGCGATCAGCTATGGCTACACCTTC. It translates to CASSPGAISYGYTF.